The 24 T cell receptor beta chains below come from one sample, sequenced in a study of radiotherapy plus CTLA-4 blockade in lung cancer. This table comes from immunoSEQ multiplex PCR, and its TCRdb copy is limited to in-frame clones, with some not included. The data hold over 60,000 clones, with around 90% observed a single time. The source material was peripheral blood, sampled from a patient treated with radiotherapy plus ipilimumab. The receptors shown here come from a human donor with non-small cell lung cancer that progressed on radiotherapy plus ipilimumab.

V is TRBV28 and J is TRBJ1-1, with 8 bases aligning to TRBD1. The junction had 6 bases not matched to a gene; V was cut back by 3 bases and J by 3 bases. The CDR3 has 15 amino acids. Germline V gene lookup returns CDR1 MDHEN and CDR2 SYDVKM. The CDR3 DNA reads TGTGCCAGCAGTTTGGGGTACAGGGGGGACACTGAAGCTTTCTTT. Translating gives CASSLGYRGDTEAFF.

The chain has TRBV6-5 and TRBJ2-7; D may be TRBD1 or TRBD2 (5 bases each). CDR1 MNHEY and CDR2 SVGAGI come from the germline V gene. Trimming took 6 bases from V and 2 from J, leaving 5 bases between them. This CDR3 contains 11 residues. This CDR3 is CASRGPYEQYF. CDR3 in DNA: TGTGCCAGCAGGGGACCCTACGAGCAGTACTTC.

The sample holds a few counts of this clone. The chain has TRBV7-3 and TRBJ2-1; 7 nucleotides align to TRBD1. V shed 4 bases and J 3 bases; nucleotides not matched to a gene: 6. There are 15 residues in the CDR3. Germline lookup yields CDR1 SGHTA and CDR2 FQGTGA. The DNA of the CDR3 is TGTGCCAGCAGCTCCACAGGGGCCTGCTACAATGAGCAGTTCTTC. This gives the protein CASSSTGACYNEQFF.

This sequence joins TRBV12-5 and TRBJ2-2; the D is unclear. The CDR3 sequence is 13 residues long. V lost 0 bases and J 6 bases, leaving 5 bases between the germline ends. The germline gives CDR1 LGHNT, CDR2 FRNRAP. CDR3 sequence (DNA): TGTGCTAGTGGTTTGGTACAGCCCGGGGAGCTGTTTTTT. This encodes CASGLVQPGELFF.

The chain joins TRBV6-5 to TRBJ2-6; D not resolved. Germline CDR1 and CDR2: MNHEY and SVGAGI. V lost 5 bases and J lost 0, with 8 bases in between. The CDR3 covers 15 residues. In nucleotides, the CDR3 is TGTGCCAGCAGTCCCACGATCTCTGGGGCCAACGTCCTGACTTTC. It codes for CASSPTISGANVLTF.

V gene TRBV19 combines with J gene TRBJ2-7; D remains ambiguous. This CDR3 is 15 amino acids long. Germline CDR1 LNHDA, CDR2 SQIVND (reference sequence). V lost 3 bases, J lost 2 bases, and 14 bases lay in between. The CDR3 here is CASSMGADSTYEQYF. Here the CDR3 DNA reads TGTGCCAGTAGTATGGGCGCAGATAGTACCTACGAGCAGTACTTC.

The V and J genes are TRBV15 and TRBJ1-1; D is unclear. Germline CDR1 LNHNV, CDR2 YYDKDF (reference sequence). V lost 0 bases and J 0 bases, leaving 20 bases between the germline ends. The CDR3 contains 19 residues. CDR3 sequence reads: CATSRDRPPIVAVNTEAFF. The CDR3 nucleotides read TGTGCCACCAGCAGAGATCGCCCCCCGATTGTTGCCGTGAACACTGAAGCTTTCTTT.

The DNA for the CDR3 is TGTGCCAGCAGCTTCGCAAGTACCGGGACAGGGAAGGAAAAACTGTTTTTT. Encoded protein: CASSFASTGTGKEKLFF. The chain carries TRBV5-6 and TRBJ1-4; 9 bases map to TRBD1. The CDR3 is 17 amino acids. Germline V gives CDR1 SGHDT, CDR2 YYEEEE. J was trimmed by 8 bases and V by 2 bases; bases with no gene match: 13.

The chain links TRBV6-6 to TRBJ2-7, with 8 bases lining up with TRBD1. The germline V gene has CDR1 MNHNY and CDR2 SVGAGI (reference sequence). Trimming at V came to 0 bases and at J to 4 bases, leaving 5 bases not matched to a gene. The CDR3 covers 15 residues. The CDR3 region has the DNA TGTGCCAGCAGTTACTCGGGCAGGGGGCGGTACGAGCAGTACTTC. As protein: CASSYSGRGRYEQYF.

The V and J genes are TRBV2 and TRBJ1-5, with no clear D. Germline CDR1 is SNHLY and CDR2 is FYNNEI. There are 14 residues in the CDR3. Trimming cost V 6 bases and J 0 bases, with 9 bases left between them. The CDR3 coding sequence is TGTGCCAGCAGGGCCGATTTTAGCAATCAGCCCCAGCATTTT. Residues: CASRADFSNQPQHF.

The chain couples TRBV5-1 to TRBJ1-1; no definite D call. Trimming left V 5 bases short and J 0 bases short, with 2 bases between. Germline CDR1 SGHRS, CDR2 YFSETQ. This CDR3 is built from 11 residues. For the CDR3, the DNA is TGCGCCAGCAGTATGAACACTGAAGCTTTCTTT. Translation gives CASSMNTEAFF.

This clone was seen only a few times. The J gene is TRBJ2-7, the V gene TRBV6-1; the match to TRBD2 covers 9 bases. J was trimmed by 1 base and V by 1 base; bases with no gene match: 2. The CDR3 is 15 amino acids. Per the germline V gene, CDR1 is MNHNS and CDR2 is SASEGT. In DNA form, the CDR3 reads TGTGCCAGCAGTGAAGGTAGCGGGGGTTCCTACGAGCAGTACGTC. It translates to CASSEGSGGSYEQYV.

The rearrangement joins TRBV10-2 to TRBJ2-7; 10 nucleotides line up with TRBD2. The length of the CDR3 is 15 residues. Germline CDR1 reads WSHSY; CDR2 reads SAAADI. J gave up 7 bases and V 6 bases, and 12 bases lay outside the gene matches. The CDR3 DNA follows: TGCGCCAGCAGCCGACTAGCGGGCGCGCATCGGGAGCAGTACTTC. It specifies CASSRLAGAHREQYF.

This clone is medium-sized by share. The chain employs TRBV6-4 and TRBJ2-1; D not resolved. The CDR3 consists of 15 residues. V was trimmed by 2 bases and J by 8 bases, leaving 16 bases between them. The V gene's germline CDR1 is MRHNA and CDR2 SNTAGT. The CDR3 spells CASSDGSGPAHEQFF. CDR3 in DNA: TGTGCCAGCAGTGACGGTTCGGGCCCAGCGCATGAGCAGTTCTTC.

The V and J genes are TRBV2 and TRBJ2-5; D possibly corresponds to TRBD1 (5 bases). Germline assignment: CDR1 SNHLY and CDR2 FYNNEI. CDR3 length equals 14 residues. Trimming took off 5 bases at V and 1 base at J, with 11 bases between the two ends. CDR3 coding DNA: TGTGCCAGCAGTTTCCGACAGAGCCAAGAGACCCAGTACTTC. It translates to CASSFRQSQETQYF.

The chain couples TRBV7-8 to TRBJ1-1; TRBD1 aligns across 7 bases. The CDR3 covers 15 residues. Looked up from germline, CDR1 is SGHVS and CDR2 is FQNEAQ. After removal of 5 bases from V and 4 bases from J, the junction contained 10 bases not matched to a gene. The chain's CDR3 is CASSPLPTGSTEAFF. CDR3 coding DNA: TGTGCCAGCAGCCCGTTACCGACAGGGAGCACTGAAGCTTTCTTT.

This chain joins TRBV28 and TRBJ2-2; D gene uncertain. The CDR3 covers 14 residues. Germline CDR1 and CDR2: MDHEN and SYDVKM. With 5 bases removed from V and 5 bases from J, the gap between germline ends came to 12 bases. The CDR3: CASSPQIGTGELFF. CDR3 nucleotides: TGTGCCAGCAGTCCTCAAATAGGAACCGGGGAGCTGTTTTTT.

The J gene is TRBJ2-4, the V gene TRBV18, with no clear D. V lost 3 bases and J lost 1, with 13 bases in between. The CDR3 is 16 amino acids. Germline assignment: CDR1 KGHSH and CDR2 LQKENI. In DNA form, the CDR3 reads TGTGCCAGCTCACCGACACCCCTTCAGGCCAAAAACATTCAGTACTTC. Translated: CASSPTPLQAKNIQYF.

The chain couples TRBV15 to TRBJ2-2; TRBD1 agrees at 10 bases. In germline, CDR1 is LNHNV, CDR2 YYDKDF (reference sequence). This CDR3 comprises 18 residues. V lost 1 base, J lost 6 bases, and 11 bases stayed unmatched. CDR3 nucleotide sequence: TGTGCCACCAGCAGAGTCCTCTCCCTCGACAGGGGGCCCGGGGAGCTGTTTTTT. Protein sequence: CATSRVLSLDRGPGELFF.

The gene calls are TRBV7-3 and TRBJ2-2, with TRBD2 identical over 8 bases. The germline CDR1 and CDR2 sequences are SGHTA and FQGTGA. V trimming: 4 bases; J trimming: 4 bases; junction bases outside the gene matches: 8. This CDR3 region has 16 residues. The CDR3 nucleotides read TGTGCCAGCAGCTATCTCCCGGGAGGGATCACCGGGGAGCTGTTTTTT. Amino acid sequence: CASSYLPGGITGELFF.

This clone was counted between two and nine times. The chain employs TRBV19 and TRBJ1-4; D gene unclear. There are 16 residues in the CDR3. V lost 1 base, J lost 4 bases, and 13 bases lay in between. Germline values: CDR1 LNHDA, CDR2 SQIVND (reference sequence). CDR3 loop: CASSIAHGRGNEKLFF. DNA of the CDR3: TGTGCCAGTAGTATAGCTCATGGACGGGGTAATGAAAAACTGTTTTTT. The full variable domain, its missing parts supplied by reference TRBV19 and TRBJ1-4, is DGGITQSPKYLFRKEGQNVTLSCEQNLNHDAMYWYRQDPGQGLRLIYYSQIVNDFQKGDIAEGYSVSREKKESFPLTVTSAQKNPTAFYLCASSIAHGRGNEKLFFGSGTQLSVL.

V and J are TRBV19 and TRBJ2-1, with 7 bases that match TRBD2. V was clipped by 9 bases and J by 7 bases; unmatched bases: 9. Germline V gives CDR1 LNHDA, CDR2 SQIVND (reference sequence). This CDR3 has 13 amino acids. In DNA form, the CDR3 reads TGTGCCAGCGCCAATAGCGGGTGGAATGAGCAGTTCTTC. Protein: CASANSGWNEQFF.

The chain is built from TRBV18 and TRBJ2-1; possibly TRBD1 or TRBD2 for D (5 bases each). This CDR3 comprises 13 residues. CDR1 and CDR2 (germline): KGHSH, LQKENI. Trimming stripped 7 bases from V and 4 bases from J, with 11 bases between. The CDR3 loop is CASWGTLYNEQFF. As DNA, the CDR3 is TGTGCCAGCTGGGGGACCCTTTACAATGAGCAGTTCTTC.

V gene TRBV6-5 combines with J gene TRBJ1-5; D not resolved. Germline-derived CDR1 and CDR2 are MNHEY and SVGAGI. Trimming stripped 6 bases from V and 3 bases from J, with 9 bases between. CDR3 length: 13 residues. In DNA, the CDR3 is TGTGCCAGCAGCGAAGGGCTCAATCAGCCCCAGCATTTT. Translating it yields CASSEGLNQPQHF.